This TCR beta chain was profiled in a study of control samples from healthy donors and cancer patients. This clone has just a few counts. Germline lookup yields CDR1 KGHDR and CDR2 SFDVKD. The CDR3 has 17 amino acids. Trimming removed 5 bases from V and 5 bases from J; junction bases left unmatched: 12. Profiling relied on immunoSEQ multiplex PCR, and the TCRdb table lists in-frame clones only, not all of them. The sample has some 130,000 clones, 92% seen once. J is TRBJ1-5 and V is TRBV24-1; TRBD1 agrees at 9 bases. Sequences were obtained from blood. This clonotype was obtained from a man younger than 35 in good health. The CDR3 region is CATSAQGDRARHQPQHF. CDR3 DNA sequence: TGTGCCACCAGTGCCCAAGGGGACAGGGCTCGTCATCAGCCCCAGCATTTT.